This T cell receptor beta chain originates from a study of blood T cell repertoires in COVID-19. Germline loops: CDR1 SGHRS, CDR2 YFSETQ. The CDR3 extends over 15 amino acids. V dropped 9 bases and J dropped 0; count of bases not matched to a gene: 9. Original analysis: The authors estimated nucleated cell counts from reference gene primer amplification. Assay used: immunoSEQ multiplex PCR; TCRdb lists only in-frame clones, some missing. The D gene and trimming were derived from the DNA, and the V and J assignments and clone size from that table. The repertoire has about 110,000 clones, 88% of them found once; the top ten carry roughly 2.3%.

The sequenced material came from peripheral blood. The receptor was derived from a human donor in a cohort sampled during active COVID-19. The chain joins TRBV5-1 to TRBJ1-5; TRBD1 matches 7 bases. CDR3 protein: CATMLQGYSNQPQHF. The CDR3 region has the DNA TGCGCCACTATGTTACAGGGGTATAGCAATCAGCCCCAGCATTTT.